This TCR beta chain was observed in a study of T cells in Graves' hyperthyroidism and ophthalmopathy. V trimming: 11 bases; J trimming: 5 bases; junction bases outside the gene matches: 14. Germline lookup yields CDR1 MNHEY and CDR2 SMNVEV (reference sequence). This CDR3 contains 15 residues. TCR beta CDR3 regions were amplified from RNA. The HTBI primer set drove a first-round RT-PCR of the TCR CDR3. MiXCR was run by TCRdb on the multiplex PCR reads, yielding one entry per CDR3 protein. The repertoire has approximately 400,000 distinct CDR3 sequences, more than 13% of them found once; the top ten carry about 30%.

The material sequenced was blood. This clonotype originated in a woman aged 25 to 39 with Graves' hyperthyroidism. This rearrangement joins TRBV27 to TRBJ2-5; 10 bases are a match to TRBD2. The CDR3 region has the DNA TGTGCCTGGGGGCCCAAGCGGGGGGGACGGGAGACCCAGTACTTC. Translated, it gives CAWGPKRGGRETQYF.